This record concerns one T cell receptor beta chain sequence. The data are from a study of blood T cell repertoires in COVID-19. Study-level information: COVID-19 samples, acute and convalescent, were from the United States, Italy and Spain. PBMCs, B-cell-depleted T cells, or T cells were the source of the cDNA or gDNA that made up the material.

Methods used by the authors: Quantification of nucleated cells was approximated via reference gene primer amplification. TCRdb's table, derived via immunoSEQ multiplex PCR, lists solely in-frame clones and lacks some. V and J calls and clone size are copied from that table; D and trimming were computed from the DNA. The sample has hundreds of thousands of clones; nearly 90% are singletons. The CDR3 totals 11 residues. Germline V lookup: CDR1 SQVTM, CDR2 ANQGSEA. Trimming pared 6 bases from V and 5 bases from J, leaving 10 bases between. Sequencing used peripheral blood. The genes are TRBV29-1 and TRBJ1-2; TRBD1 is a possible D gene (6 bases). The clonotype originates from a woman aged 40 to 50 who had recovered from COVID-19. CDR3 protein: CSVATGYGYTF. For the CDR3, the DNA is TGCAGCGTGGCTACAGGGTATGGCTACACCTTC.